The entry that follows covers one T cell receptor beta chain sequence. Trimming shortened V by 2 bases and J by 0 bases, and 5 bases separated the two germline ends. The CDR3 is made up of 13 amino acids. From germline, CDR1 is MDHEN and CDR2 SYDVKM. Sequencing was performed with immunoSEQ multiplex PCR; in TCRdb, only in-frame clones are kept and a portion is missing. In the table there are about 33,000 clones, 90% to 95% of which are singletons. This entry comes from a study of T cell clones after liver transplantation. This receptor was obtained from a human patient who received a liver transplant. Some T cells may originate from the graft donor. This specimen was CD8+ T cells from blood, taken 12 months after liver transplant. This sequence joins TRBV28 and TRBJ2-7; a weak D match, TRBD1 (5 bases). The CDR3: CASSLRGSYEQYF. DNA for the CDR3: TGTGCCAGCAGTTTAAGGGGCTCCTACGAGCAGTACTTC.